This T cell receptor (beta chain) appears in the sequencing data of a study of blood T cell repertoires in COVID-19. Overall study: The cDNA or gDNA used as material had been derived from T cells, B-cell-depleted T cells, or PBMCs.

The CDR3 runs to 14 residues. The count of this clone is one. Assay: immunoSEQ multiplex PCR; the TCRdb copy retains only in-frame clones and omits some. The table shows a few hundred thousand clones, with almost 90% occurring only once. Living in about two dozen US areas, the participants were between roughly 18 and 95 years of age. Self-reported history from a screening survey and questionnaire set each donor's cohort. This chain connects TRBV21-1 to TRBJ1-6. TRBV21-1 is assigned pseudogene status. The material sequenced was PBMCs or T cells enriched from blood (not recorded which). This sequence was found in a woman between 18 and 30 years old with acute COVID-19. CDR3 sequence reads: CASAGGGLDSPLHF. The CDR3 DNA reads TGTGCCAGCGCTGGGGGGGGACTCGATTCACCCCTCCACTTT.